Following are 22 T cell receptor beta chains from one sample sequenced in a study of shared clonotypes between healthy human individuals. Terminally differentiated effector memory CD45RA+ cells were excluded from the naive CD8 cells, which were CD45RO-negative and positively selected for CCR7. Only in-frame clones appear in the TCRdb table, and some are missing; sequencing was by immunoSEQ multiplex PCR. The data contain some 2.1 million clones, roughly 95% of them seen just once; the ten biggest clones take up around 1.1%. Sequences were obtained from naive CD8+ T cells sorted from blood. The receptors originated from a man aged 18 to 29 in good health.

The DNA for the CDR3 is TGTGCCAGCAGTAGATCCGACAGGGACCTCACAGATACGCAGTATTTT. Its translation is CASSRSDRDLTDTQYF. The chain links TRBV25-1 to TRBJ2-3, with 7 positions matching TRBD1. The germline V gene encodes CDR1 MGHDK and CDR2 SYGVNS. J was trimmed by 2 bases and V by 5 bases; bases with no gene match: 10. The CDR3 consists of 16 residues.

The rearrangement links TRBV27 to TRBJ2-3, with 8 bases fitting TRBD1. The CDR3 is made up of 17 amino acids. The germline V gene has CDR1 MNHEY and CDR2 SMNVEV (reference sequence). J lost 3 bases, V lost 6 bases, and 14 bases had no gene match. CDR3: CASSRLPQDRETDTQYF. The CDR3 region has the DNA TGTGCCAGCAGCCGACTACCTCAGGACAGGGAGACAGATACGCAGTATTTT.

The rearrangement uses TRBV25-1 and TRBJ1-2; D unresolved. The CDR3 contains 13 residues. Trimming took off 4 bases at V and 5 bases at J, with 11 bases between the two ends. The germline V gene has CDR1 MGHDK and CDR2 SYGVNS. Here the CDR3 DNA reads TGTGCCAGCAGTGTAACCACGTCATATGGCTACACCTTC. Translation gives CASSVTTSYGYTF.

The chain uses TRBV27 and TRBJ2-7; 7 nucleotides match TRBD1. With V trimmed by 4 bases and J by 6 bases, 9 bases remained unmatched. The CDR3 spans 14 residues. Germline lookup yields CDR1 MNHEY and CDR2 SMNVEV (reference sequence). The CDR3: CASSYRQGKGEQYF. In DNA, the CDR3 is TGTGCCAGCAGTTATCGACAGGGAAAGGGCGAGCAGTACTTC.

The chain combines TRBV18 with TRBJ2-1, with D perhaps TRBD2 (6 bases). Germline lookup yields CDR1 KGHSH and CDR2 LQKENI. The CDR3 length is 17 residues. Trimming cost V 0 bases and J 0 bases, with 12 bases left between them. The CDR3 DNA reads as TGTGCCAGCTCACCACCGCCGGGGGAAAGCTCCTACAATGAGCAGTTCTTC. Protein: CASSPPPGESSYNEQFF.

J is TRBJ2-7 and V is TRBV5-5; TRBD1 matches 7 bases. The CDR3 sequence is 14 residues long. CDR1 and CDR2 (germline): SGHKS, YYEKEE (reference sequence). Unmatched junction bases numbered 7, after V lost 4 bases and J lost 3 bases. This CDR3 reads CASSGNDRDYEQYF. Written as DNA, the CDR3 is TGTGCCAGCAGCGGAAACGACAGGGACTACGAGCAGTACTTC.

Comments on this clone: Within the sample, other DNA sequences also encode this same CDR3. The rearrangement uses TRBV4-1 and TRBJ2-1; D ambiguous. Germline V lookup: CDR1 MGHRA, CDR2 YSYEKL. V was cut by 3 bases and J by 1 base, with 7 bases left in between. CDR3 length: 14 residues. The CDR3 sequence: CASSHGGSYNEQFF. The CDR3 DNA reads TGCGCCAGCAGCCATGGTGGGTCCTACAATGAGCAGTTCTTC.

The chain combines TRBV30 with TRBJ2-7; TRBD1 matches at 11 bases. Germline V gene data show CDR1 as GTSNPN and CDR2 as SVGIG (reference sequence). CDR3 length equals 14 residues. With V trimmed by 2 bases and J by 3 bases, 3 bases remained unmatched. The CDR3 protein is CAWSLGTGGYEQYF. CDR3 nucleotide sequence: TGTGCCTGGAGTCTCGGGACAGGGGGCTACGAGCAGTACTTC.

The rearrangement uses TRBV7-9 and TRBJ2-5; a possible D gene is TRBD1 (7 bases). CDR1 and CDR2 (germline): SEHNR, FQNEAQ (reference sequence). This CDR3 has 10 amino acids. CDR3 bases: TGTTCCCAGGGGGGAGAGACCCAGTACTTC. This codes for CSQGGETQYF.

V and J are TRBV30 and TRBJ2-3, with D tentatively TRBD2 (6 bases). Germline V CDR1 and CDR2: GTSNPN, SVGIG (reference sequence). The V end lost 1 base, the J end lost 6 bases, and 14 bases lay between the germline ends. The CDR3 extends over 14 amino acids. CDR3 sequence reads: CAWSAREPRDTQYF. CDR3 nucleotides: TGTGCCTGGAGTGCTCGGGAGCCCCGGGATACGCAGTATTTT.

The chain carries TRBV29-1 and TRBJ2-5, with 9 bases matching TRBD2. V lost 7 bases to trimming and J lost 0 bases; unmatched junction nucleotides: 12. The CDR3 consists of 16 residues. Germline-derived CDR1 and CDR2 are SQVTM and ANQGSEA. Written as DNA, the CDR3 is TGCAGCGCTTCCGGGACTAGCTCAGAGTACCAAGAGACCCAGTACTTC. Translating it yields CSASGTSSEYQETQYF.

The V call is TRBV28, the J call TRBJ2-2, with D possibly being TRBD2 (6 bases). This CDR3 region has 13 residues. V lost 5 bases and J 6 bases, leaving 10 bases between the germline ends. CDR1 is MDHEN and CDR2 is SYDVKM in the germline V gene. This chain's CDR3 is CASSGGGAGELFF. CDR3 DNA sequence: TGTGCCAGCAGTGGTGGCGGGGCCGGGGAGCTGTTTTTT.

The chain carries TRBV19 and TRBJ1-1, with TRBD1 matching 8 bases. The germline gives CDR1 LNHDA, CDR2 SQIVND (reference sequence). CDR3 length: 12 residues. The trim removed 5 bases at V and 8 bases at J, leaving 4 bases unmatched. CDR3 nucleotides: TGTGCCAGTAGTGGGGGACAGGCGGAAGCTTTCTTT. Its translation: CASSGGQAEAFF.

The chain recombines TRBV28 with TRBJ1-5, with D unresolved. This CDR3 has 13 residues. The germline V and J ends were trimmed by 5 bases and 2 bases, with 7 bases remaining between them. CDR1 and CDR2 from the germline V gene are MDHEN and SYDVKM. CDR3: CASSVYGNQPQHF. Written as DNA, the CDR3 is TGTGCCAGCAGTGTATACGGCAATCAGCCCCAGCATTTT. The full variable domain, its missing parts supplied by reference TRBV28 and TRBJ1-5, is DVKVTQSSRYLVKRTGEKVFLECVQDMDHENMFWYRQDPGLGLRLIYFSYDVKMKEKGDIPEGYSVSREKKERFSLILESASTNQTSMYLCASSVYGNQPQHFGDGTRLSIL.

There are a few counts of this clone. This sample includes further DNA sequences coding for the same CDR3. V and J are TRBV5-4 and TRBJ1-1, with D hard to call. The CDR3 covers 12 residues. From germline, CDR1 is SGHNT and CDR2 YYREEE (reference sequence). V lost 0 bases and J lost 4, with 4 bases in between. The CDR3 bases are TGTGCCAGCAGCTTGGAGGGCACTGAAGCTTTCTTT. This codes for CASSLEGTEAFF. Variable domain in full (rest from reference TRBV5-4 and TRBJ1-1): ETGVTQSPTHLIKTRGQQVTLRCSSQSGHNTVSWYQQALGQGPQFIFQYYREEENGRGNFPPRFSGLQFPNYSSELNVNALELDDSALYLCASSLEGTEAFFGQGTRLTVV.

The V gene is TRBV9, the J gene TRBJ2-7; the D call may be TRBD1 or TRBD2 (5 bases each). Trimming stripped 3 bases from V and 0 bases from J, with 10 bases between. This CDR3 has 14 amino acids. Germline V gene lookup returns CDR1 SGDLS and CDR2 YYNGEE. This CDR3 is CASSDGTSSYEQYF. The CDR3 DNA sequence: TGTGCCAGCAGCGATGGGACCAGCTCCTACGAGCAGTACTTC. The full variable domain, rest sourced from reference TRBV9 and TRBJ2-7, is DSGVTQTPKHLITATGQRVTLRCSPRSGDLSVYWYQQSLDQGLQFLIQYYNGEERAKGNILERFSAQQFPDLHSELNLSSLELGDSALYFCASSDGTSSYEQYFGPGTRLTVT.

This clone was seen just once. The rearrangement uses TRBV29-1 and TRBJ2-1; D could derive from TRBD1 or TRBD2 (5 bases each). The germline V and J ends were trimmed by 7 bases and 4 bases, with 23 bases remaining between them. Germline V CDR1 and CDR2: SQVTM, ANQGSEA. This CDR3 region has 16 residues. The CDR3 is CSAEGLETDQYNEQFF. CDR3 DNA sequence: TGCAGCGCTGAGGGGCTGGAGACGGATCAATACAATGAGCAGTTCTTC.

This chain uses TRBV21-1 with TRBJ1-3; the table's D call, TRBD1, was not checked against the DNA. TRBV21-1 is noted as a pseudogene. The CDR3 covers 23 residues. CDR3 region: CASSKRTAGPHRLKLNSGNTIYF. For the CDR3, the DNA is TGTGCCAGCAGCAAACGGACAGCCGGGCCCCATCGCCTTAAACTTAACTCTGGAAACACCATATATTTT.

A remark on this clone: The same CDR3 arises from other DNA sequences in this sample as well. The chain carries TRBV11-2 and TRBJ2-3, with D unresolved. V gave up 1 base and J gave up 3 bases, with 8 bases separating them. The CDR3 extends over 14 amino acids. In germline, CDR1 is SGHAT, CDR2 FQNNGV. The CDR3 here is CASSLVGSTDTQYF. The CDR3 coding sequence is TGTGCCAGCAGCTTAGTGGGCTCAACAGATACGCAGTATTTT.

This clone has a single count. The chain carries TRBV7-9 and TRBJ2-3; TRBD2 matches 13 bases. V lost 4 bases to trimming and J lost 5 bases; unmatched junction nucleotides: 12. CDR1 is SEHNR and CDR2 is FQNEAQ in the germline V gene (reference sequence). CDR3 size: 18 residues. CDR3: CASSSQRGLAGALDTQYF. The DNA for the CDR3 is TGTGCCAGCAGCTCCCAAAGAGGACTAGCGGGAGCCTTAGATACGCAGTATTTT.

This rearrangement joins TRBV29-1 to TRBJ1-4; no reliable D call. V lost 4 bases and J 4 bases, leaving 10 bases between the germline ends. There are 13 residues in the CDR3. Germline V gene data show CDR1 as SQVTM and CDR2 as ANQGSEA. The CDR3 bases are TGCAGCGTTGGGACGAACTATAATGAAAAACTGTTTTTT. Translated, it gives CSVGTNYNEKLFF.

V gene TRBV30 combines with J gene TRBJ2-2; 7 bases match TRBD1. V shed 3 bases, J shed 5 bases, and the junction held 3 bases outside the gene matches. Germline V gene lookup returns CDR1 GTSNPN and CDR2 SVGIG (reference sequence). This CDR3 contains 13 residues. CDR3 bases: TGTGCCTGGAGCTACAGGGGAACCGGGGAGCTGTTTTTT. Translating it yields CAWSYRGTGELFF. Complete variable domain (other parts from reference TRBV30 and TRBJ2-2): SQTIHQWPATLVQPVGSPLSLECTVEGTSNPNLYWYRQAAGRGLQLLFYSVGIGQISSEVPQNLSASRPQDRQFILSSKKLLLSDSGFYLCAWSYRGTGELFFGEGSRLTVL.